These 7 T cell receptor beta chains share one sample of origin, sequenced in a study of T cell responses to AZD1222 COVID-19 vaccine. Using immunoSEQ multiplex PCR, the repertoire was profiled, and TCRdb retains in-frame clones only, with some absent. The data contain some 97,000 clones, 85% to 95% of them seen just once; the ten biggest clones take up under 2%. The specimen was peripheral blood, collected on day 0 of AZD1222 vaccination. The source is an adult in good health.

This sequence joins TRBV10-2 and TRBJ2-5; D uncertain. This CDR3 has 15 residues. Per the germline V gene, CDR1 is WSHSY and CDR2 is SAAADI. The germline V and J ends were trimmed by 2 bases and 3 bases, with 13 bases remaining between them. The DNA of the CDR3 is TGCGCCAGCAGTGAGATGCGAGCACAAAAAGAGACCCAGTACTTC. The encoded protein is CASSEMRAQKETQYF.

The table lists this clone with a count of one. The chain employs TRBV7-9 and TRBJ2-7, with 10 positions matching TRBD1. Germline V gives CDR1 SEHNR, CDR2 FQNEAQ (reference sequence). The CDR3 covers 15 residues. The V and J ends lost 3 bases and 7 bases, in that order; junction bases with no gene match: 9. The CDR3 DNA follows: TGTGCCAGCAGCTTCGAAGGGACAGGGGTGCGGGAGCAGTACTTC. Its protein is CASSFEGTGVREQYF.

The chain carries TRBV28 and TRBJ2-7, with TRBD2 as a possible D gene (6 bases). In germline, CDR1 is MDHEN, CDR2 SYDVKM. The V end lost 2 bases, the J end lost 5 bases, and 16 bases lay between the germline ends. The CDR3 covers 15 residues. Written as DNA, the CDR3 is TGTGCCAGCAGTTTAAGGTACCTAACGGGAGACGAGCAGTACTTC. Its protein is CASSLRYLTGDEQYF.

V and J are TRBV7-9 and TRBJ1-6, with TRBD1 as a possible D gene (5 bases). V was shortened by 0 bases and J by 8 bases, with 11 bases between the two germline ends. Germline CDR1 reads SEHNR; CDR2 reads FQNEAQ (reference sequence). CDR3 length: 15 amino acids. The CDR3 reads CASSLAGGTDSPLHF. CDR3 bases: TGTGCCAGCAGCTTAGCGGGGGGGACGGATTCACCCCTCCACTTT.

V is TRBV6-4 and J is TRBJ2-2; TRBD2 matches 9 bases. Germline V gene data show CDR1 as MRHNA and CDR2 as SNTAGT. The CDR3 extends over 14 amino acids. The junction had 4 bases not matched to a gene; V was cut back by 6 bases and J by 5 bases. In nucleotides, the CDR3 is TGTGCCAGCAGGGGACTAGCTGAAACCGGGGAGCTGTTTTTT. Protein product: CASRGLAETGELFF.

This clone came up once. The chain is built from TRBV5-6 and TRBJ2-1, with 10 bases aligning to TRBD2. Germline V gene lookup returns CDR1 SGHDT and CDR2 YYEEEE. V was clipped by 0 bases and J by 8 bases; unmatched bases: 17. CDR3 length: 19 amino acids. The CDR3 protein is CASSLASSGRPISWDEQFF. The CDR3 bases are TGTGCCAGCAGCTTGGCCAGTAGCGGGAGGCCGATTAGTTGGGATGAGCAGTTCTTC.

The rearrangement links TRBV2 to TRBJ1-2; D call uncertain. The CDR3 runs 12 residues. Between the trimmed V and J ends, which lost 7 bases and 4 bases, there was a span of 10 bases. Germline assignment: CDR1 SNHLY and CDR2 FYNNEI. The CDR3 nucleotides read TGTGCCAGCAAGGGCCAGGCCTATGGCTACACCTTC. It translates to CASKGQAYGYTF.